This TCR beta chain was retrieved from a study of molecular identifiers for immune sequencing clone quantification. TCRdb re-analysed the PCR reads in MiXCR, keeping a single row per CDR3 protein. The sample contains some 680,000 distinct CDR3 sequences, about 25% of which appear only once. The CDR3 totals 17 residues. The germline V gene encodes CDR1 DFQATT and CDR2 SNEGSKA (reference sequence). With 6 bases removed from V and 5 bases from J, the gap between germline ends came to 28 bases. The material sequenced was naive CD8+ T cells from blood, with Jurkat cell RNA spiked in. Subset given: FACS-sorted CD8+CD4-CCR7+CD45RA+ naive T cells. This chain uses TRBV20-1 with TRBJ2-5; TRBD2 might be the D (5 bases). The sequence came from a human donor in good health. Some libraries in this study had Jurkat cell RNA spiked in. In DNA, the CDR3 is TGCAGTGCGGACCCGGGCCCAGAGGGCGACCTAGGGGAGACCCAGTACTTC. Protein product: CSADPGPEGDLGETQYF.